Below are 4 T cell receptor beta chains sequenced from a single sample in a study of cytomegalovirus exposure and HLA in healthy donors. TCRdb's copy holds only in-frame clones and misses some; the assay was immunoSEQ multiplex PCR. The sample lists approximately 70,000 clones, 94% occurring once. Sequencing used PBMCs. These receptors were obtained from a woman younger than 35 in good health and CMV-seronegative.

J is TRBJ1-2 and V is TRBV5-1; 7 bases are shared with TRBD1. This CDR3 spans 13 amino acids. V lost 4 bases, J lost 5 bases, and 5 bases stayed unmatched. Germline-derived CDR1 and CDR2 are SGHRS and YFSETQ. CDR3 loop: CASSRGQGYGYTF. The CDR3 nucleotides are TGCGCCAGCAGCAGGGGGCAGGGGTATGGCTACACCTTC.

The chain has TRBV9 and TRBJ1-1, with D hard to call. The V gene lost 4 bases and the J gene lost 10 bases, with 17 bases spanning the gap. CDR1 SGDLS and CDR2 YYNGEE come from the germline V gene. The CDR3 contains 13 residues. CDR3 in amino acids: CASSPEASLLAFF. The DNA for the CDR3 is TGTGCCAGCAGCCCAGAGGCCTCCCTCTTAGCTTTCTTT.

The sample holds one count of this clone. This chain joins TRBV7-3 and TRBJ1-1; D is unclear. CDR3 length equals 15 residues. With 1 base removed from V and 4 bases from J, the gap between germline ends came to 13 bases. Per the germline V gene, CDR1 is SGHTA and CDR2 is FQGTGA. CDR3 in DNA: TGTGCCAGCAGCTTAAACCCGGGTATAAGCACTGAAGCTTTCTTT. Protein: CASSLNPGISTEAFF. Variable domain in full (rest from reference TRBV7-3 and TRBJ1-1): GAGVSQTPSNKVTEKGKYVELRCDPISGHTALYWYRQSLGQGPEFLIYFQGTGAADDSGLPNDRFFAVRPEGSVSTLKIQRTERGDSAVYLCASSLNPGISTEAFFGQGTRLTVV.

This chain uses TRBV27 with TRBJ2-1, with 8 bases identical to TRBD2. CDR1 and CDR2 (germline): MNHEY, SMNVEV (reference sequence). This CDR3 spans 15 amino acids. V shed 7 bases, J shed 5 bases, and the junction held 10 bases outside the gene matches. In DNA, the CDR3 is TGTGCCAGCACCGCCGGGACTAGAAAAAACAATGAGCAGTTCTTC. Protein: CASTAGTRKNNEQFF.